The 27 T cell receptor beta chains reported below all come from one sample, sequenced in a study of cytomegalovirus exposure and HLA in healthy donors. PCR amplification relied on 60 Vbeta primers (plus 13 Jbeta primers). Assay: immunoSEQ multiplex PCR; the TCRdb copy retains only in-frame clones and omits some. The sample records 100,000 to 150,000 clones, around 74% being singletons. The sample was PBMCs. The source of these receptors is a male donor in good health and CMV-seronegative.

The rearrangement links TRBV5-1 to TRBJ2-7, with a tentative D call TRBD1 (5 bases). This CDR3 has 15 residues. V was pared by 4 bases and J by 1 base, with 15 bases between. From germline, CDR1 is SGHRS and CDR2 YFSETQ. The CDR3 reads CASSQGQRGSYEQYF. CDR3 DNA sequence: TGCGCCAGCAGCCAAGGACAACGCGGATCCTACGAGCAGTACTTC.

V is TRBV18 and J is TRBJ2-3; TRBD2 matches at 10 bases. The J segment lost 5 bases and the V segment lost 2 bases, leaving 7 bases of the junction unmatched. The V gene's germline CDR1 is KGHSH and CDR2 LQKENI. The length of the CDR3 is 16 residues. In DNA, the CDR3 is TGTGCCAGCTCACCAGATCTAGCGGGAGCTGGAGATACGCAGTATTTT. Translation: CASSPDLAGAGDTQYF. The full variable domain, in which reference TRBV18 and TRBJ2-3 provide the parts outside the CDR3, is NAGVMQNPRHLVRRRGQEARLRCSPMKGHSHVYWYRQLPEEGLKFMVYLQKENIIDESGMPKERFSAEFPKEGPSILRIQQVVRGDSAAYFCASSPDLAGAGDTQYFGPGTRLTVL.

The V gene is TRBV9, the J gene TRBJ2-1; D not certain. Germline CDR1 is SGDLS and CDR2 is YYNGEE. Deletions cut 0 bases from V and 0 bases from J, with 7 bases between. This CDR3 contains 15 residues. CDR3 DNA: TGTGCCAGCAGCGTAGCTAGACTCTCCTACAATGAGCAGTTCTTC. This gives the protein CASSVARLSYNEQFF.

The chain is built from TRBV28 and TRBJ1-2; D is unresolved. V was shortened by 6 bases and J by 6 bases, with 23 bases between the two germline ends. CDR1 MDHEN and CDR2 SYDVKM come from the germline V gene. This CDR3 comprises 16 residues. CDR3 nucleotide sequence: TGTGCCAGCAGCCCCTTTCATCCCCGGGGTTTGGATGGCTACACCTTC. Its protein is CASSPFHPRGLDGYTF.

This clone was seen more than once but under ten times. The V gene is TRBV5-6, the J gene TRBJ2-7; maybe TRBD2 (6 bases). Germline values: CDR1 SGHDT, CDR2 YYEEEE. Trimming removed 4 bases at V and 6 bases at J, with 17 bases between. The CDR3 extends over 14 amino acids. This CDR3 is CASSQGPSEGEQYF. The CDR3, as DNA: TGTGCCAGCAGCCAGGGACCCTCGGAGGGCGAGCAGTACTTC.

The chain combines TRBV21-1 with TRBJ2-7; the D segment call TRBD2 is taken from the table without a DNA check. TRBV21-1 is classified as a pseudogene. This CDR3 spans 16 amino acids. CDR3 in amino acids: CASSKKGSGTGLEQYF. For the CDR3, the DNA is TGTGCCAGCAGCAAGAAGGGGAGCGGGACTGGGCTCGAGCAGTACTTC.

Notes on this clone: An end of the junction differs from the germline gene, which may be a read error. The genes are TRBV7-9 and TRBJ1-3; D gene unclear. This CDR3 has 13 amino acids. In germline, CDR1 is SEHNR, CDR2 FQNEAQ (reference sequence). This chain's CDR3 is CSSRRGSGNTIYF. The CDR3 coding sequence is TGTTCCAGCAGACGGGGCTCTGGAAACACCATATATTTT.

The V gene is TRBV5-6, the J gene TRBJ2-3; D unresolved. Trimming took 0 bases from V and 4 from J, leaving 9 bases between them. Germline V CDR1 and CDR2: SGHDT, YYEEEE. CDR3 length: 14 amino acids. This CDR3 reads CASSLVTAADTQYF. CDR3 bases: TGTGCCAGCAGCTTGGTAACTGCGGCAGATACGCAGTATTTT.

The chain recombines TRBV7-8 with TRBJ2-3; 8 bases fit TRBD2. CDR1 is SGHVS and CDR2 is FQNEAQ in the germline V gene. CDR3 length equals 16 residues. Trimming took 2 bases from V and 5 from J; bases not matched to a gene: 9. The DNA for the CDR3 is TGTGCCAGCAGCTTAATGGCGGGGGGCCATGGAGATACGCAGTATTTT. Its translation is CASSLMAGGHGDTQYF. The full variable domain, completed using reference TRBV7-8 and TRBJ2-3, is GAGVSQSPRYKVAKRGQDVALRCDPISGHVSLFWYQQALGQGPEFLTYFQNEAQLDKSGLPSDRFFAERPEGSVSTLKIQRTQQEDSAVYLCASSLMAGGHGDTQYFGPGTRLTVL.

The genes are TRBV5-1 and TRBJ1-4, with D maybe TRBD1 (6 bases). Germline assignment: CDR1 SGHRS and CDR2 YFSETQ. Trimming took off 0 bases at V and 7 bases at J, with 13 bases between the two ends. The CDR3 totals 15 residues. CDR3: CASSLAGGRGEKLFF. The DNA of the CDR3 is TGCGCCAGCAGCTTGGCCGGAGGCAGGGGTGAAAAACTGTTTTTT.

V usage is TRBV19 and J usage is TRBJ2-7, with TRBD1 matching 10 bases. With V trimmed by 5 bases and J by 7 bases, 8 bases remained unmatched. The germline gives CDR1 LNHDA, CDR2 SQIVND (reference sequence). The CDR3 is 14 amino acids. The CDR3, as DNA: TGTGCCAGTAGTCCCGGGACAGGGGTAGGGGAGCAGTACTTC. This encodes CASSPGTGVGEQYF.

This clone was recorded a few times. The gene calls are TRBV9 and TRBJ2-7; 10 nucleotides match TRBD1. The junction had 9 bases not matched to a gene; V was cut back by 5 bases and J by 1 base. Germline values: CDR1 SGDLS, CDR2 YYNGEE. The CDR3 has 16 residues. The CDR3 here is CASSPRSGQGSYEQYF. As DNA, the CDR3 is TGTGCCAGCAGTCCCAGGTCGGGACAGGGGTCCTACGAGCAGTACTTC.

The chain carries TRBV19 and TRBJ2-7; 8 bases line up with TRBD1. The CDR3 is 13 amino acids. The germline V gene has CDR1 LNHDA and CDR2 SQIVND (reference sequence). The V gene end was trimmed by 1 base and the J gene end by 4 bases; junction bases not matched to a gene: 0. The CDR3: CASSIGQGYEQYF. Here the CDR3 DNA reads TGTGCCAGTAGTATAGGACAGGGGTACGAGCAGTACTTC.

V usage is TRBV7-9 and J usage is TRBJ2-7; the D gene is possibly TRBD2 (6 bases). The CDR3 is 13 residues long. CDR1 and CDR2 from the germline V gene are SEHNR and FQNEAQ (reference sequence). The germline V and J ends were trimmed by 2 bases and 2 bases, with 7 bases remaining between them. The CDR3: CASSLPGAYEQYF. The CDR3 nucleotides read TGTGCCAGCAGCTTACCGGGGGCCTACGAGCAGTACTTC.

This chain links TRBV6-5 with TRBJ2-7, with 12 positions matching TRBD2. J was trimmed by 0 bases and V by 9 bases; bases with no gene match: 6. Germline V gene sequence: CDR1 MNHEY, CDR2 SVGAGI. The CDR3 loop spans 15 amino acids. This chain's CDR3 is CASLAGGGRSYEQYF. The CDR3 nucleotides are TGTGCCAGTCTAGCGGGAGGGGGACGCTCCTACGAGCAGTACTTC.

The sample holds a few counts of this clone. The chain joins TRBV5-6 to TRBJ1-5; 11 positions match TRBD1. Germline V CDR1 and CDR2: SGHDT, YYEEEE. The CDR3 runs to 17 residues. The V segment lost 4 bases and the J segment 3 bases; nucleotides outside the gene matches: 9. The DNA of the CDR3 is TGTGCCAGCAGCGCAATGCGGACAGGGGGCCCCAATCAGCCCCAGCATTTT. Translating gives CASSAMRTGGPNQPQHF.

The V call is TRBV18, the J call TRBJ1-3, with D possibly TRBD1 on 5 matching bases. V was shortened by 3 bases and J by 0 bases, with 9 bases between the two germline ends. The CDR3 is 15 amino acids. CDR1 and CDR2 (germline): KGHSH, LQKENI. The CDR3 loop is CASSPLDTSGNTIYF. CDR3 nucleotides: TGTGCCAGCTCACCTTTGGACACCTCTGGAAACACCATATATTTT.

This clone was observed a few times. The chain combines TRBV27 with TRBJ2-3, with D perhaps matching TRBD2 (6 bases). The CDR3 spans 15 residues. In germline, CDR1 is MNHEY, CDR2 SMNVEV (reference sequence). The V end lost 1 base, the J end lost 2 bases, and 10 bases lay between the germline ends. CDR3 region: CASSLYAGSTDTQYF. The CDR3 DNA reads TGTGCCAGCAGTTTATATGCGGGATCCACAGATACGCAGTATTTT.

V is TRBV28 and J is TRBJ2-7, with 7 nucleotides matching TRBD2. The germline V gene has CDR1 MDHEN and CDR2 SYDVKM. The J segment lost 2 bases and the V segment lost 3 bases, leaving 13 bases of the junction unmatched. There are 17 residues in the CDR3. For the CDR3, the DNA is TGTGCCAGCAGTTTCTCAGCGGGGACGACCCATACCTACGAGCAGTACTTC. Protein product: CASSFSAGTTHTYEQYF.

The chain has TRBV4-3 and TRBJ1-5; D gene ambiguous. The V end lost 0 bases, the J end lost 7 bases, and 16 bases lay between the germline ends. The CDR3 is made up of 16 amino acids. Looked up from germline, CDR1 is LGHNA and CDR2 is YSLEER. The CDR3, as DNA: TGCGCCAGCAGCCAAGACTTCAGAACGATAGCACAGCCCCAGCATTTT. Its translation: CASSQDFRTIAQPQHF.

The table lists this clone with a count of one. This chain links TRBV6-4 with TRBJ2-1; TRBD1 matches at 7 bases. The CDR3 covers 15 residues. The V gene end was trimmed by 6 bases and the J gene end by 5 bases; junction bases not matched to a gene: 10. Germline loops: CDR1 MRHNA, CDR2 SNTAGT. The CDR3 spells CASRETGTANNEQFF. As DNA, the CDR3 is TGTGCCAGCAGAGAGACCGGGACAGCTAACAATGAGCAGTTCTTC.

This chain links TRBV29-1 with TRBJ1-2; 7 positions agree with TRBD1. CDR3 length equals 12 residues. J lost 7 bases, V lost 2 bases, and 4 bases had no gene match. Germline V gives CDR1 SQVTM, CDR2 ANQGSEA. The CDR3 nucleotides are TGCAGCGTTGAAACCTACAGGGGTGGCTACACCTTC. This translates into CSVETYRGGYTF.

This rearrangement joins TRBV7-9 to TRBJ2-7; TRBD1 might be the D (5 bases). The V gene's germline CDR1 is SEHNR and CDR2 FQNEAQ (reference sequence). Trimming shortened V by 5 bases and J by 2 bases, and 13 bases separated the two germline ends. The CDR3 is 14 residues long. The CDR3 bases are TGTGCCAGCAGCGCTCCGCGACAGCCCTACGAGCAGTACTTC. This codes for CASSAPRQPYEQYF.

The chain uses TRBV28 and TRBJ1-1, with unresolved D. The germline V gene has CDR1 MDHEN and CDR2 SYDVKM. V lost 6 bases to trimming and J lost 0 bases, with 11 bases between them. The CDR3 is made up of 14 amino acids. The CDR3 DNA is TGTGCCAGCAGCCCAGGACTCATGAACACTGAAGCTTTCTTT. This gives the protein CASSPGLMNTEAFF.

This chain uses TRBV9 with TRBJ2-5, with D tentatively TRBD2 (6 bases). There are 14 residues in the CDR3. Germline V gene lookup returns CDR1 SGDLS and CDR2 YYNGEE. The V end was cut by 0 bases, the J end by 2 bases, with 8 bases between. CDR3 amino acids: CASSVDLAQETQYF. The CDR3 coding sequence is TGTGCCAGCAGCGTAGACCTAGCGCAAGAGACCCAGTACTTC.

In its sample, this clone was seen a few times. The chain has TRBV7-3 and TRBJ1-6; 7 bases agree with TRBD1. Germline V gives CDR1 SGHTA, CDR2 FQGTGA. The trim removed 2 bases at V and 6 bases at J, leaving 7 bases unmatched. The CDR3 loop spans 16 amino acids. CDR3 amino acids: CASSLGPGTANSPLHF. Written as DNA, the CDR3 is TGTGCCAGCAGCTTAGGCCCCGGGACAGCTAATTCACCCCTCCACTTT.

The CDR3 reads CASSYSRRGEYTEAFF. As DNA, the CDR3 is TGTGCCAGCAGTTACTCGAGAAGGGGCGAATACACTGAAGCTTTCTTT. V usage is TRBV6-6 and J usage is TRBJ1-1; weak D call: TRBD1 (5 bases). Trimming left V 0 bases short and J 3 bases short, with 14 bases between. Germline CDR1 is MNHNY and CDR2 is SVGAGI (reference sequence). This CDR3 is built from 16 residues.